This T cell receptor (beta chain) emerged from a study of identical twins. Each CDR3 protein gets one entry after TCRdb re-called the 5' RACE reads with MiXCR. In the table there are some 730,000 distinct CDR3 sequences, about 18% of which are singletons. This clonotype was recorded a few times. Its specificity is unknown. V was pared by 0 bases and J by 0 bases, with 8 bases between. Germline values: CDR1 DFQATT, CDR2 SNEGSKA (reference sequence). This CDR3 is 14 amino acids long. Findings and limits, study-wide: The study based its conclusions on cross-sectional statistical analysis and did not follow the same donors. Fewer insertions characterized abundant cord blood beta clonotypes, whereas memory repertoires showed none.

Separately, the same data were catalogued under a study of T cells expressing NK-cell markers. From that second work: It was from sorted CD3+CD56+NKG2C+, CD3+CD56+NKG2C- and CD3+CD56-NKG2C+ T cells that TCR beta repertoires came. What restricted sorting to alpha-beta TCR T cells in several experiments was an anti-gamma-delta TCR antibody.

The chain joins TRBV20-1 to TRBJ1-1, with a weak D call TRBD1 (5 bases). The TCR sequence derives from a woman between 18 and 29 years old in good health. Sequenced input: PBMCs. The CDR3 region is CSARDQGMNTEAFF. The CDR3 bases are TGCAGTGCTAGAGATCAGGGTATGAACACTGAAGCTTTCTTT.